The subject of this entry is one TCR beta chain. Its antigen is not identified. A read error may account for a junction end that differs from germline. The data were taken from a study of blood T cells in healthy people across ages. General study results and limits: Calculation of diversity from one million T cells yielded estimates considered to be underestimates. Higher diversity, along with more naive CD4+ cells, distinguished long-lived donors from aged donors. Leaving the PBMCs unsorted stopped any conclusive comparison of naive versus antigen-experienced cells.

PCR was performed a second time for 7 to 11 cycles using a sample-barcoded 5' primer and a J-beta primer mix. TCRdb called the 5' RACE reads again in MiXCR, with one record for every CDR3 protein. Of 800,000 to 950,000 distinct CDR3 sequences detected, about 36% appear once; the ten largest clones hold roughly 13%. The CDR3 length is 10 residues. Germline CDR1 reads DFQATT; CDR2 reads SNEGSKA (reference sequence). Caucasian, healthy and from Russia, the donors were aged between 6 and 90. The sequence came from a man between 18 and 35 years old in good health. The chain links TRBV20-1 to TRBJ2-1, with no clear D. Sequenced: blood. Here the CDR3 DNA reads TGTGGAGTGGGCATAGATGAGCAGTTCTTC. Its translation is CGVGIDEQFF.